This is a list of T cell receptor beta chains from one sample in a study of blood T cells in healthy people across ages. MiXCR, applied by TCRdb to the 5' RACE reads, yields one record per CDR3 protein. The data show some 890,000 distinct CDR3 sequences, almost 30% seen once. These same data were also listed under a study on T cells of mothers and their children.

Material: blood. These receptors originate from a woman aged 40 to 50 in good health. CDR3s include the opening cysteine and the closing phenylalanine or tryptophan. Each record gives: V gene, clone size, J gene, D gene, CDR3 length, CDR3 protein, CDR3 DNA. The D gene is left open where the match is weak. Only part of the rows carry a size: once, few, many, or a class if the clone is expanded.

>TRBV20-1|-|TRBJ2-7|TRBD2|14
CSAGALAVSYEQYF
TGCAGTGCTGGAGCACTAGCGGTGAGCTACGAGCAGTACTTC
>TRBV20-1|-|TRBJ1-5|TRBD1|15
CSARAGTDSNQPQHF
TGCAGTGCTAGGGCGGGGACAGATAGCAATCAGCCCCAGCATTTT
>TRBV5-6|many|TRBJ2-5|TRBD2|15
CASSLDLAGEETQYF
TGTGCCAGCAGCTTGGATCTAGCGGGAGAAGAGACCCAGTACTTC
>TRBV16|-|TRBJ2-6|TRBD1|17
CASSPDRGLFGANVLTF
TGTGCCAGCAGCCCGGACAGGGGGCTATTTGGGGCCAACGTCCTGACTTTC
>TRBV3-1|many|TRBJ2-7|-|13
CASSPLDGDEQYF
TGTGCCAGCAGCCCCCTAGATGGAGACGAGCAGTACTTC
>TRBV20-1|-|TRBJ2-7|TRBD1|13
CSATGGATYEQYF
TGCAGTGCTACAGGGGGCGCGACCTACGAGCAGTACTTC
>TRBV9|many|TRBJ2-7|TRBD1|15
CASSAGQPLSYEQYF
TGTGCCAGCAGCGCGGGACAGCCTTTATCCTACGAGCAGTACTTC
>TRBV27|many|TRBJ1-5|TRBD1|15
CASRPDRGRSQPQHF
TGTGCCAGCAGACCAGACAGGGGGCGAAGTCAGCCCCAGCATTTT
>TRBV7-2|few|TRBJ2-3|TRBD1|15
CASSLDGQGTDTQYF
TGTGCCAGCAGCTTAGATGGACAGGGAACAGATACGCAGTATTTT
>TRBV5-5|few|TRBJ2-6|-|18
CASSLGGSGSGGANVLTF
TGTGCCAGCAGCTTGGGGGGAAGCGGATCGGGAGGGGCCAACGTCCTGACTTTC
>TRBV5-1|-|TRBJ2-1|-|11
CASGKNNEQFF
TGCGCCAGCGGAAAAAACAATGAGCAGTTCTTC
>TRBV5-1|-|TRBJ2-7|TRBD2|17
CASRPGQLLAGSYEQYF
TGCGCCAGCAGGCCGGGACAGCTCCTAGCGGGGTCGTACGAGCAGTACTTC
>TRBV6-5|many|TRBJ2-4|TRBD2|16
CASSYSKTSGQNIQYF
TGTGCCAGCAGTTACTCGAAGACTAGCGGGCAAAACATTCAGTACTTC
>TRBV5-1|-|TRBJ2-1|-|12
CASSLSSHEQFF
TGCGCCAGCAGCTTGAGCTCACATGAGCAGTTCTTC
>TRBV14|-|TRBJ2-1|TRBD2|15
CASSQVGLPYNEQFF
TGTGCCAGCAGCCAAGTGGGACTACCGTACAATGAGCAGTTCTTC
>TRBV7-2|-|TRBJ2-2|-|15
CASSLAPPNTGELFF
TGTGCCAGCAGCTTAGCCCCCCCGAACACCGGGGAGCTGTTTTTT
>TRBV29-1|-|TRBJ2-7|-|13
CSIREGAYNEQYF
TGCAGCATCAGGGAAGGGGCCTACAATGAGCAGTACTTC
>TRBV20-1|few|TRBJ2-7|-|14
CSARDLLGVSEQYF
TGCAGTGCTAGAGACCTCCTGGGGGTGTCCGAGCAGTACTTC
>TRBV5-1|many|TRBJ1-1|TRBD1|16
CASSPRQGGVGTEAFF
TGCGCCAGCAGCCCAAGACAGGGAGGAGTTGGCACTGAAGCTTTCTTT
>TRBV6-6|many|TRBJ1-2|-|17
CASSTQTQTRRARGYTF
TGTGCCAGCAGCACACAGACCCAGACCCGCAGGGCTCGTGGCTACACCTTC
>TRBV9|-|TRBJ2-1|TRBD1|16
CASSPDRGASYNEQFF
TGTGCCAGCAGCCCCGACAGGGGCGCGTCCTACAATGAGCAGTTCTTC
>TRBV20-1|few|TRBJ1-2|TRBD1|13
CGARTGRVYGYTF
TGCGGTGCCCGGACAGGCCGGGTCTATGGCTACACCTTC
>TRBV4-3|-|TRBJ1-5|TRBD1|15
CASSQDPGGRQPQHF
TGCGCCAGCAGCCAAGACCCAGGGGGTAGGCAGCCCCAGCATTTT
>TRBV28|-|TRBJ2-3|-|14
CASRIGPRTDTQYF
TGTGCCAGCAGAATAGGTCCGCGCACAGATACGCAGTATTTT
>TRBV7-6|many|TRBJ2-5|TRBD2|15
CASSSELAGYETQYF
TGTGCCAGCAGCTCGGAACTAGCGGGGTACGAGACCCAGTACTTC
>TRBV28|-|TRBJ1-1|-|16
CASRPSTQAGYTEAFF
TGTGCCAGCAGACCAAGTACCCAGGCCGGGTACACTGAAGCTTTCTTT
>TRBV12-3/TRBV12-4|few|TRBJ1-2|TRBD1|13
CASTPGTAYGYTF
TGTGCCAGCACCCCGGGGACAGCTTATGGCTACACCTTC
>TRBV12-3/TRBV12-4|few|TRBJ2-7|-|17
CASSLGVFRGRAYEQYF
TGTGCCAGCAGTTTAGGAGTCTTTCGGGGGAGAGCCTACGAGCAGTACTTC
>TRBV11-2|-|TRBJ2-5|-|14
CASSPGPYQETQYF
TGTGCCAGCAGTCCGGGACCCTACCAAGAGACCCAGTACTTC
>TRBV10-3|many|TRBJ1-2|-|15
CAISEGVTASYGYTF
TGTGCCATCAGTGAGGGGGTGACAGCTTCTTATGGCTACACCTTC
>TRBV9|many|TRBJ2-6|-|17
CASSVGQILSGANVLTF
TGTGCCAGCAGCGTAGGACAGATTCTCTCTGGGGCCAACGTCCTGACTTTC
>TRBV6-2/TRBV6-3|-|TRBJ1-6|-|15
CASSPLGGGNSPLHF
TGTGCCAGCAGCCCACTGGGTGGGGGTAATTCACCCCTCCACTTT
>TRBV7-2|-|TRBJ2-7|TRBD2|13
CASSPQLAGGWYF
TGTGCCAGCAGCCCCCAACTAGCGGGGGGGTGGTACTTC
>TRBV12-3/TRBV12-4|-|TRBJ2-3|-|13
CASRRVGADTQYF
TGTGCCAGCAGGAGGGTGGGGGCAGATACGCAGTATTTT
>TRBV9|-|TRBJ1-5|TRBD1|15
CASSGQGYSNQPQHF
TGTGCCAGCAGCGGACAGGGGTATAGCAATCAGCCCCAGCATTTT
>TRBV20-1|few|TRBJ2-5|TRBD2|16
CSARDLPSGPQETQYF
TGCAGTGCTAGAGATCTGCCTAGCGGGCCACAAGAGACCCAGTACTTC
>TRBV27|many|TRBJ1-2|TRBD1|13
CASRETGGRGYTF
TGTGCCAGCAGAGAAACAGGGGGCCGTGGCTACACCTTC
>TRBV28|few|TRBJ2-6|-|16
CASSSPRNSGANVLTF
TGTGCCAGCAGTTCCCCTAGGAACTCTGGGGCCAACGTCCTGACTTTC
>TRBV5-1|-|TRBJ2-3|TRBD1|17
CASSNGLTGGRSDTQYF
TGCGCCAGCAGCAACGGATTGACAGGGGGAAGGTCGGATACGCAGTATTTT
>TRBV24-1|few|TRBJ2-5|-|15
CATSDLATDQETQYF
TGTGCCACCAGTGATTTAGCGACAGATCAAGAGACCCAGTACTTC
>TRBV7-2|-|TRBJ2-3|TRBD2|15
CASSLSSGVGDTQYF
TGTGCCAGCAGCTTAAGTAGCGGGGTAGGAGATACGCAGTATTTT
>TRBV20-1|few|TRBJ2-7|-|14
CSASDRMSSYEQYF
TGCAGTGCTTCGGACAGAATGAGCTCCTACGAGCAGTACTTC
>TRBV5-1|many|TRBJ1-1|-|16
CASSLAGALMNTEAFF
TGCGCCAGCAGCTTGGCAGGGGCGCTGATGAACACTGAAGCTTTCTTT
>TRBV20-1|-|TRBJ2-1|-|16
CSARSGSRTVRNEQFF
TGCAGTGCTAGGTCGGGGTCGAGGACTGTGAGGAATGAGCAGTTCTTC
>TRBV28|-|TRBJ2-3|-|15
CASSLSFGVSDTQYF
TGTGCCAGCAGTTTGTCTTTCGGGGTCTCAGATACGCAGTATTTT
>TRBV28|few|TRBJ2-7|TRBD1|14
CASNTRGRTYEQYF
TGTGCCAGCAATACCAGGGGGCGCACGTACGAGCAGTACTTC